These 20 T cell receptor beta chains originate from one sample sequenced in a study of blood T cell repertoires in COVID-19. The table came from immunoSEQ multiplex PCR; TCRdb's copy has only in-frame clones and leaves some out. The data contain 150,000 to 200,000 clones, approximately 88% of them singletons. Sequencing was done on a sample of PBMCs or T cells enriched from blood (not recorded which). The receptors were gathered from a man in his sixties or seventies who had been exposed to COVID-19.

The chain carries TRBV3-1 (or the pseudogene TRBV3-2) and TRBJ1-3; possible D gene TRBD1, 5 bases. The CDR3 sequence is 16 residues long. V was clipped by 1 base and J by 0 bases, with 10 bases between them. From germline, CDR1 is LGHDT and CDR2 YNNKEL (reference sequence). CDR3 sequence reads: CASSQGARVSGNTIYF. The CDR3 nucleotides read TGTGCCAGCAGCCAAGGAGCCAGGGTCTCTGGAAACACCATATATTTT.

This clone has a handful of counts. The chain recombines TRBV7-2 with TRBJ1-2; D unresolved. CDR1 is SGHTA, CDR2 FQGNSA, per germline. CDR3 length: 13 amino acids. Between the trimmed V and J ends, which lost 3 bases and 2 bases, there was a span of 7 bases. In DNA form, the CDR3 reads TGTGCCAGCAGCTTTTCGGGGAACTATGGCTACACCTTC. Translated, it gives CASSFSGNYGYTF.

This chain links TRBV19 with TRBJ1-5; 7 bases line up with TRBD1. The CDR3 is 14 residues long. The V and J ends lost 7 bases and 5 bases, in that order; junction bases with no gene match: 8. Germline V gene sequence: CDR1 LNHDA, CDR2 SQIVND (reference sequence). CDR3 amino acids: CASKSGTVDQPQHF. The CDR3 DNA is TGTGCCAGTAAGTCGGGGACAGTGGATCAGCCCCAGCATTTT.

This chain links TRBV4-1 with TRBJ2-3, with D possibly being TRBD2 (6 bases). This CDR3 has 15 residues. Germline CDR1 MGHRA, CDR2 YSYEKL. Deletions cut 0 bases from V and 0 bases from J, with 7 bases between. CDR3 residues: CASSQESGSTDTQYF. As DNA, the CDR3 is TGCGCCAGCAGCCAAGAGAGCGGGAGCACAGATACGCAGTATTTT.

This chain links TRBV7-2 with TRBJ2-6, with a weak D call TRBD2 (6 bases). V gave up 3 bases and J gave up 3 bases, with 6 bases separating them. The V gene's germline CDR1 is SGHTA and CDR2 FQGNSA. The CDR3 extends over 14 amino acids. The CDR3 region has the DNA TGTGCCAGCAGCTTCGGGGGTGGGGCCAACGTCCTGACTTTC. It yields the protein CASSFGGGANVLTF.

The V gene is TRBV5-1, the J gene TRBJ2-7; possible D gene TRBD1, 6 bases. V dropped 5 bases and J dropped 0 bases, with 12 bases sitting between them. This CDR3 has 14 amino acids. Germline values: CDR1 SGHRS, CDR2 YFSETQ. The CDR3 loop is CASRGHPSSYEQYF. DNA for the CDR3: TGCGCCAGCAGGGGACATCCTAGCTCCTACGAGCAGTACTTC.

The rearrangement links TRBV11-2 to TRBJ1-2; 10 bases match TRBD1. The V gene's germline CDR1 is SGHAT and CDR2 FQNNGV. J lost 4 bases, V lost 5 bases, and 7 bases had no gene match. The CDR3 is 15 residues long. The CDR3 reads CASSNRDRGSYGYTF. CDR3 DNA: TGTGCCAGCAGCAACCGGGACAGGGGAAGCTATGGCTACACCTTC.

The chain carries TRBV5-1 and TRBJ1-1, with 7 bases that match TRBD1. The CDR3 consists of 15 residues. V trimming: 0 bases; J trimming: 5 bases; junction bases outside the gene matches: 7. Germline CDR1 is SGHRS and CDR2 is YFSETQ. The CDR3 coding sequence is TGCGCCAGCAGCTTGGGGGGACAGACAAGGACTGAAGCTTTCTTT. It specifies CASSLGGQTRTEAFF.

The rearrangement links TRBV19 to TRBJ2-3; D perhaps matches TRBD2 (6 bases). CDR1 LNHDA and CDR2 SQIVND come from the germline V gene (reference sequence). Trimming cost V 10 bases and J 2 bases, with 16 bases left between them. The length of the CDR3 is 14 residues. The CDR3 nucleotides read TGTGCCACAAGCAGCGGGCCCAACACAGATACGCAGTATTTT. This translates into CATSSGPNTDTQYF.

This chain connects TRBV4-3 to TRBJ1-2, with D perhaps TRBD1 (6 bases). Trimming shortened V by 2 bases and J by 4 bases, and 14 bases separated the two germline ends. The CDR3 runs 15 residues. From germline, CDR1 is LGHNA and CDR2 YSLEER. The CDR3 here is CASSQTDSLFYGYTF. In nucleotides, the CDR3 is TGCGCCAGCAGCCAAACGGACAGCCTTTTCTATGGCTACACCTTC.

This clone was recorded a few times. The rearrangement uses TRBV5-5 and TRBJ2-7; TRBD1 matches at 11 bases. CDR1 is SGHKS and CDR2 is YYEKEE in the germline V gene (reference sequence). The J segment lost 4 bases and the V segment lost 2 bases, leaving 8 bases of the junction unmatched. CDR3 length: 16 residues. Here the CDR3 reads CASSLRDRGDLYEQYF. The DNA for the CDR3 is TGTGCCAGCAGCTTACGGGACAGGGGGGATTTATACGAGCAGTACTTC.

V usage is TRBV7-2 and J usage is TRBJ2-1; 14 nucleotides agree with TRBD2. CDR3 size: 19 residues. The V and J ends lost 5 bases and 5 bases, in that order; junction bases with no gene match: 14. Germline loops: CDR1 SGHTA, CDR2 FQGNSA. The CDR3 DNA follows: TGTGCCAGCAGCCCGCCATGGACTAGCGGGAGGACCCTTCACAATGAGCAGTTCTTC. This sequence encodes CASSPPWTSGRTLHNEQFF. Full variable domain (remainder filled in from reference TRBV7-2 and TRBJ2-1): GAGVSQSPSNKVTEKGKDVELRCDPISGHTALYWYRQSLGQGLEFLIYFQGNSAPDKSGLPSDRFSAERTGGSVSTLTIQRTQQEDSAVYLCASSPPWTSGRTLHNEQFFGPGTRLTVL.

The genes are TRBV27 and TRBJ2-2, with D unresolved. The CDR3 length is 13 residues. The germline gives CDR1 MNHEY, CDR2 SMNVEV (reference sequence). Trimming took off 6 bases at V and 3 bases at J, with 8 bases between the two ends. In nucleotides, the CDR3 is TGTGCCAGCAGCCAAATTGACACCGGGGAGCTGTTTTTT. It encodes CASSQIDTGELFF.

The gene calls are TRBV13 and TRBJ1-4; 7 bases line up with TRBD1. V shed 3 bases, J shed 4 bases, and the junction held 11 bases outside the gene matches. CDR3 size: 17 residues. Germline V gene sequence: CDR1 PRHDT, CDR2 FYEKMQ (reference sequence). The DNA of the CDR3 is TGTGCCAGCAGCTTCCACCTAAGACAGGGTCGTAATGAAAAACTGTTTTTT. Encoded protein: CASSFHLRQGRNEKLFF.

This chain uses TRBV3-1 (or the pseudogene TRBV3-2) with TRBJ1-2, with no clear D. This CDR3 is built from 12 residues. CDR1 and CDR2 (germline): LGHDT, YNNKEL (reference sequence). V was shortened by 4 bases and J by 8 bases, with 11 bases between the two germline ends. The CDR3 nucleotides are TGTGCCAGCAGCCCCAGCCTGGGCGGCTACACCTTC. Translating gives CASSPSLGGYTF.

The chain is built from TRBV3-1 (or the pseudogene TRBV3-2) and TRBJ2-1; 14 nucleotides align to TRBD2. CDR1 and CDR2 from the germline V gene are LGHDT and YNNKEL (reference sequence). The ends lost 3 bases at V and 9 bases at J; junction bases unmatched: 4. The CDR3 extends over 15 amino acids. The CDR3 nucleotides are TGTGCCAGCAGCCAGACTAGCGGGGGGGAGGGTGAGCAGTTCTTC. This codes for CASSQTSGGEGEQFF.

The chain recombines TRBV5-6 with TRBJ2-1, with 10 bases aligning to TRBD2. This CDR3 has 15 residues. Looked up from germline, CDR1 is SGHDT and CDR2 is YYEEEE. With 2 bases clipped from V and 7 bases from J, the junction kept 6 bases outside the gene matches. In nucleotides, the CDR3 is TGTGCCAGCAGCTTTCAGGGTAGCGGGGGGAATGAGCAGTTCTTC. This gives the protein CASSFQGSGGNEQFF.

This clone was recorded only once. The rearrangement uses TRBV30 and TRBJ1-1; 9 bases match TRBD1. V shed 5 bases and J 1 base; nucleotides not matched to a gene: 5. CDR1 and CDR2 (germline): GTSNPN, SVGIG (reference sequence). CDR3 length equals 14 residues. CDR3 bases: TGTGCCTGGGACCGGGACAGGGAGAACACTGAAGCTTTCTTT. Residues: CAWDRDRENTEAFF.

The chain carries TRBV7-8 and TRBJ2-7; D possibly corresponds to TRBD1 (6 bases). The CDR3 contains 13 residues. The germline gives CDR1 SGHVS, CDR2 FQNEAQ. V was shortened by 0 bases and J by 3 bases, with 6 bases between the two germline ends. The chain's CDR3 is CASSLAQGYEQYF. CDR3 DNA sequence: TGTGCCAGCAGCTTAGCACAGGGCTACGAGCAGTACTTC.

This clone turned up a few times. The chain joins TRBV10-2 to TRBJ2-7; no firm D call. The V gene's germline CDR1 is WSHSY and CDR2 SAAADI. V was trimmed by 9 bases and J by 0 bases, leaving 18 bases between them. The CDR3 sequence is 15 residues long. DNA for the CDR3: TGCGCCAGTTTCCCAGTCTCCGGGTCCTCCTACGAGCAGTACTTC. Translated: CASFPVSGSSYEQYF.